One sample yielded the 25 T cell receptor beta chains listed below, sequenced in a study of blood T cell repertoires in COVID-19. The protocol was immunoSEQ multiplex PCR, while the TCRdb copy is restricted to in-frame clones and leaves out a portion. Seen here are almost 100,000 clones, 86% observed once, and the top ten hold 10%. Sequencing used peripheral blood. The receptor source for this set is a man between 45 and 60 years old with acute or convalescent COVID-19.

The J gene is TRBJ2-3, the V gene TRBV3-1 (or the pseudogene TRBV3-2); TRBD1 aligns across 8 bases. V lost 5 bases, J lost 2 bases, and 6 bases stayed unmatched. There are 15 residues in the CDR3. Germline V gives CDR1 LGHDT, CDR2 YNNKEL (reference sequence). The CDR3 bases are TGTGCCAGCAGCTCAGGACAGGGCAACACAGATACGCAGTATTTT. Protein sequence: CASSSGQGNTDTQYF.

The V gene is TRBV7-6, the J gene TRBJ2-3; 8 positions agree with TRBD2. CDR1 and CDR2 (germline): SGHVS, FNYEAQ. The V and J ends lost 6 bases and 0 bases, in that order; junction bases with no gene match: 5. The CDR3 spans 15 residues. In nucleotides, the CDR3 is TGTGCCAGCAGTCCACTAGCGGCTAGCACAGATACGCAGTATTTT. This codes for CASSPLAASTDTQYF.

This chain joins TRBV18 and TRBJ1-1; TRBD1 matches 7 bases. The CDR3 runs to 16 residues. Germline V gives CDR1 KGHSH, CDR2 LQKENI. V shed 2 bases, J shed 6 bases, and the junction held 12 bases outside the gene matches. The CDR3 here is CASSPSKGAWGPEAFF. Written as DNA, the CDR3 is TGTGCCAGCTCACCATCAAAGGGGGCCTGGGGGCCTGAAGCTTTCTTT. The full variable domain, rest sourced from reference TRBV18 and TRBJ1-1, is NAGVMQNPRHLVRRRGQEARLRCSPMKGHSHVYWYRQLPEEGLKFMVYLQKENIIDESGMPKERFSAEFPKEGPSILRIQQVVRGDSAAYFCASSPSKGAWGPEAFFGQGTRLTVV.

As for this clone: Other DNA sequences in this specimen translate into the identical CDR3. Written as DNA, the CDR3 is TGTGCCAGCAGCTTCCGGGACAGGGGTGTAGGCTACACCTTC. Protein product: CASSFRDRGVGYTF. This chain uses TRBV7-2 with TRBJ1-2; TRBD1 matches 10 bases. The CDR3 sequence is 14 residues long. V shed 3 bases, J shed 8 bases, and the junction held 6 bases outside the gene matches. Germline CDR1 and CDR2: SGHTA and FQGNSA.

The V and J genes are TRBV4-1 and TRBJ2-1, with 14 bases lining up with TRBD2. Germline V gene sequence: CDR1 MGHRA, CDR2 YSYEKL. The CDR3 runs 15 residues. Losses at the gene ends were 3 bases for V and 7 bases for J; bases not matched to a gene: 2. The CDR3 is CASSQGLAGVNEQFF. For the CDR3, the DNA is TGCGCCAGCAGCCAGGGACTAGCGGGAGTTAATGAGCAGTTCTTC.

This clone was seen a single time. This sequence joins TRBV19 and TRBJ1-2; no firm D call. V lost 3 bases and J lost 3, with 5 bases in between. The germline gives CDR1 LNHDA, CDR2 SQIVND (reference sequence). This CDR3 is built from 12 residues. The CDR3 DNA reads as TGTGCCAGTAGTATTTTCGACTATGGCTACACCTTC. Translating it yields CASSIFDYGYTF. The whole variable domain, filled in from reference TRBV19 and TRBJ1-2, reads DGGITQSPKYLFRKEGQNVTLSCEQNLNHDAMYWYRQDPGQGLRLIYYSQIVNDFQKGDIAEGYSVSREKKESFPLTVTSAQKNPTAFYLCASSIFDYGYTFGSGTRLTVV.

V usage is TRBV6-5 and J usage is TRBJ2-7; 8 bases line up with TRBD1. CDR3 length equals 15 residues. CDR1 is MNHEY, CDR2 SVGAGI, per germline. Losses at the gene ends were 5 bases for V and 3 bases for J; bases not matched to a gene: 9. The CDR3 bases are TGTGCCAGCAGTAAAACCGGGACAGGCAACTACGAGCAGTACTTC. Translation: CASSKTGTGNYEQYF.

The chain recombines TRBV6-5 with TRBJ2-1, with 13 bases that match TRBD2. Germline CDR1 is MNHEY and CDR2 is SVGAGI. This CDR3 has 16 residues. J was trimmed by 8 bases and V by 2 bases; bases with no gene match: 6. The CDR3 protein is CASSYMGGLAGDEQFF. The CDR3 region has the DNA TGTGCCAGCAGTTACATGGGCGGACTAGCGGGAGATGAGCAGTTCTTC.

V usage is TRBV2 and J usage is TRBJ1-2, with 7 bases fitting TRBD1. This CDR3 is built from 14 residues. The V gene end was trimmed by 5 bases and the J gene end by 4 bases; junction bases not matched to a gene: 7. Germline CDR1 SNHLY, CDR2 FYNNEI. The CDR3 DNA reads TGTGCCAGCAGTAAAGGACAGGTGGCCTATGGCTACACCTTC. Translation: CASSKGQVAYGYTF.

In regard to this clone: In the same sample, other DNA sequences code for this CDR3. The V and J genes are TRBV6-5 and TRBJ2-3; 8 nucleotides agree with TRBD1. The V gene's germline CDR1 is MNHEY and CDR2 SVGAGI. The CDR3 covers 14 residues. V lost 6 bases to trimming and J lost 3 bases; unmatched junction nucleotides: 5. The CDR3 DNA is TGTGCCAGCAGATTACAGGGGGGAACAGATACGCAGTATTTT. Translating gives CASRLQGGTDTQYF.

The chain carries TRBV5-1 and TRBJ2-1, with 14 positions matching TRBD2. CDR1 SGHRS and CDR2 YFSETQ come from the germline V gene. The CDR3 has 17 residues. The ends lost 4 bases at V and 4 bases at J; junction bases unmatched: 7. CDR3 residues: CASSAGLAGVSYNEQFF. Here the CDR3 DNA reads TGCGCCAGCAGCGCGGGACTAGCGGGAGTATCGTACAATGAGCAGTTCTTC.

The chain combines TRBV7-2 with TRBJ2-1; 12 bases fit TRBD2. Unmatched junction bases numbered 5, after V lost 5 bases and J lost 6 bases. This CDR3 has 15 amino acids. Per germline, CDR1 SGHTA and CDR2 FQGNSA. The CDR3 loop reads CASSHTSGRTNEQFF. The CDR3 DNA reads as TGTGCCAGCAGCCACACTAGCGGGAGGACCAATGAGCAGTTCTTC.

Written as DNA, the CDR3 is TGTGCCAGCAGTTATTACTTGAACACTGAAGCTTTCTTT. Protein sequence: CASSYYLNTEAFF. V usage is TRBV6-5 and J usage is TRBJ1-1, with D unclear. The CDR3 extends over 13 amino acids. Germline-derived CDR1 and CDR2 are MNHEY and SVGAGI. V gave up 3 bases and J gave up 0 bases, with 5 bases separating them.

CDR3 nucleotides: TGTGCCAGCAGCCAAAGGCCAGGGGCCGCCTATGGCTACACCTTC. The encoded protein is CASSQRPGAAYGYTF. The J gene is TRBJ1-2, the V gene TRBV3-1 (or the pseudogene TRBV3-2); D is possibly TRBD1 (6 bases). The CDR3 has 15 amino acids. The V and J ends lost 2 bases and 4 bases respectively, with 14 bases between them. Germline assignment: CDR1 LGHDT and CDR2 YNNKEL (reference sequence).

This chain links TRBV5-1 with TRBJ2-3; the D gene is possibly TRBD2 (7 bases). The germline V gene has CDR1 SGHRS and CDR2 YFSETQ. This CDR3 spans 15 amino acids. Trimming left V 0 bases short and J 5 bases short, with 13 bases between. CDR3 residues: CASSLAGGREDTQYF. In DNA form, the CDR3 reads TGCGCCAGCAGCTTGGCGGGGGGCCGGGAAGATACGCAGTATTTT.

The rearrangement links TRBV6-1 to TRBJ1-4, with 7 bases that match TRBD1. CDR3 length: 16 residues. The junction had 5 bases not matched to a gene; V was cut back by 4 bases and J by 0 bases. Germline CDR1 reads MNHNS; CDR2 reads SASEGT. The CDR3 here is CASSGHTGATNEKLFF. CDR3 DNA sequence: TGTGCCAGCAGTGGACATACAGGGGCAACTAATGAAAAACTGTTTTTT.

This clone was detected once. The V and J genes are TRBV6-4 and TRBJ2-3, with 11 bases lining up with TRBD2. Germline trimming cut 5 bases from V and 3 bases from J; bases unmatched to any gene: 1. CDR1 is MRHNA, CDR2 SNTAGT, per germline. The CDR3 has 14 residues. This CDR3 is CASSWTSGTDTQYF. CDR3 DNA: TGTGCCAGCAGTTGGACTAGCGGGACAGATACGCAGTATTTT.

The chain has TRBV7-2 and TRBJ2-1; D unresolved. The CDR3 consists of 11 residues. V lost 2 bases and J lost 9, with 5 bases in between. In germline, CDR1 is SGHTA, CDR2 FQGNSA. CDR3 sequence: CASSLYGEQFF. The CDR3 nucleotides are TGTGCCAGCAGCTTATACGGTGAGCAGTTCTTC.

V gene TRBV15 combines with J gene TRBJ2-2; 7 bases line up with TRBD1. The CDR3 runs 13 residues. Germline V gene lookup returns CDR1 LNHNV and CDR2 YYDKDF (reference sequence). V shed 3 bases and J 5 bases; nucleotides not matched to a gene: 0. The CDR3: CATSRGQTGELFF. The CDR3 coding sequence is TGTGCCACCAGCAGGGGACAGACCGGGGAGCTGTTTTTT.

V and J are TRBV5-1 and TRBJ2-7; 10 bases align to TRBD2. In germline, CDR1 is SGHRS, CDR2 YFSETQ. V dropped 0 bases and J dropped 5; count of bases not matched to a gene: 5. This CDR3 spans 15 amino acids. As DNA, the CDR3 is TGCGCCAGCAGCTTGGGGTCTAGCGGGAGCCACGAGCAGTACTTC. Translated: CASSLGSSGSHEQYF.

The chain recombines TRBV5-1 with TRBJ1-2, with D perhaps matching TRBD1 (5 bases). With 4 bases removed from V and 4 bases from J, the gap between germline ends came to 14 bases. The CDR3 sequence is 14 residues long. Germline V gene lookup returns CDR1 SGHRS and CDR2 YFSETQ. CDR3 residues: CASSLDRESYGYTF. The CDR3 nucleotides read TGCGCCAGCAGCCTTGACAGAGAAAGCTATGGCTACACCTTC.

The V call is TRBV9, the J call TRBJ1-2; 9 bases agree with TRBD1. The CDR3 consists of 14 residues. The junction had 8 bases not matched to a gene; V was cut back by 3 bases and J by 8 bases. CDR1 SGDLS and CDR2 YYNGEE come from the germline V gene. The DNA for the CDR3 is TGTGCCAGCAGCGCGGACAGGGGAAAAGTAGGCTACACCTTC. Encoded protein: CASSADRGKVGYTF.

The chain couples TRBV2 to TRBJ2-7, with 9 bases lining up with TRBD2. With V trimmed by 6 bases and J by 2 bases, 5 bases remained unmatched. This CDR3 is built from 14 residues. Germline V gene data show CDR1 as SNHLY and CDR2 as FYNNEI. The CDR3 DNA reads as TGTGCCAGCAGATCGCTAGCGGGACCCTACGAGCAGTACTTC. Amino acids: CASRSLAGPYEQYF.

This clone has only one observation. The chain has TRBV4-1 and TRBJ1-6; D is unresolved. Germline CDR1 and CDR2: MGHRA and YSYEKL. The CDR3 runs 18 residues. V lost 3 bases and J 7 bases, leaving 22 bases between the germline ends. The CDR3 DNA sequence: TGCGCCAGCAGCCACCCCCGTTCGGGAGTAGGTGGGAATTCACCCCTCCACTTT. It specifies CASSHPRSGVGGNSPLHF.

J is TRBJ2-2 and V is TRBV5-5; perhaps TRBD1 as D (5 bases). This CDR3 is 12 amino acids long. CDR1 and CDR2 (germline): SGHKS, YYEKEE (reference sequence). Trimming stripped 0 bases from V and 11 bases from J, with 8 bases between. The CDR3 is CASSLDRSELFF. CDR3 DNA: TGTGCCAGCAGCTTGGACAGGTCCGAGCTGTTTTTT.